What follows are 20 T cell receptor beta chains derived from one specimen sequenced in a study of T cells in Graves' hyperthyroidism and ophthalmopathy. Amplified regions were TCR beta CDR3 sequences from RNA transcripts. First-round RT-PCR with HTBI primers amplified the TCR CDR3 region. TCRdb itself ran the multiplex PCR reads through MiXCR, one entry per CDR3 protein. The table lists around 570,000 distinct CDR3 sequences, 20% of them singletons. The sequencing input was blood. The origin of the receptors is a man aged 40-49 years with Graves' ophthalmopathy.

The V call is TRBV7-9, the J call TRBJ1-2, with unresolved D. With 4 bases removed from V and 4 bases from J, the gap between germline ends came to 13 bases. Germline values: CDR1 SEHNR, CDR2 FQNEAQ (reference sequence). This CDR3 is 14 amino acids long. CDR3 sequence: CASSSLEQVYGYTF. The CDR3 DNA sequence: TGTGCCAGCAGCTCCCTCGAGCAGGTCTATGGCTACACCTTC.

A single count supports this clonotype. The rearrangement uses TRBV29-1 and TRBJ2-1; D gene ambiguous. Trimming shortened V by 4 bases and J by 0 bases, and 7 bases separated the two germline ends. The CDR3 is 13 amino acids. Germline assignment: CDR1 SQVTM and CDR2 ANQGSEA. The CDR3 protein is CSVAASSYNEQFF. As DNA, the CDR3 is TGCAGCGTTGCCGCGAGCTCCTACAATGAGCAGTTCTTC.

The V and J genes are TRBV5-6 and TRBJ2-1; the match to TRBD1 covers 9 bases. Trimming removed 3 bases from V and 4 bases from J; junction bases left unmatched: 8. The CDR3 length is 16 residues. Germline V gives CDR1 SGHDT, CDR2 YYEEEE. The CDR3 DNA is TGTGCCAGCAGCTCGACGGGACAGGGAGGGTACAATGAGCAGTTCTTC. Its translation: CASSSTGQGGYNEQFF.

This clonotype came up a few times. The rearrangement links TRBV10-1 to TRBJ2-7, with a tentative D call TRBD2 (6 bases). CDR3 length: 13 residues. CDR1 is WNHNN, CDR2 SYGVQD, per germline (reference sequence). V lost 0 bases and J lost 3, with 6 bases in between. The CDR3 nucleotides read TGCGCCAGCAGTGAGTCCGGGAGCTACGAGCAGTACTTC. This translates into CASSESGSYEQYF.

This clonotype was observed a few times. An end of the junction differs from the germline gene, which may be a read error. The chain couples TRBV5-4 to TRBJ2-3, with D possibly called TRBD1 or TRBD2 (5 bases each). This CDR3 region has 15 residues. Per the germline V gene, CDR1 is SGHNT and CDR2 is YYREEE (reference sequence). The CDR3 sequence is CASSRGTANTDAQYF. The CDR3 coding sequence is TGTGCCAGCAGCAGAGGGACGGCCAACACAGATGCGCAGTATTTT.

This clonotype has only a few counts. J is TRBJ1-4 and V is TRBV18; perhaps TRBD1 as D (5 bases). V shed 3 bases and J shed 5 bases, with 19 bases lying between them. The CDR3 contains 17 residues. Germline lookup yields CDR1 KGHSH and CDR2 LQKENI. The CDR3 loop reads CASSPPSPREGNEKLFF. The CDR3 region has the DNA TGTGCCAGCTCACCCCCGAGCCCTAGAGAGGGGAATGAAAAACTGTTTTTT.

J is TRBJ1-4 and V is TRBV12-3 or TRBV12-4; 9 positions match TRBD1. Trimming at V came to 10 bases and at J to 10 bases, leaving 13 bases not matched to a gene. The CDR3 has 14 amino acids. DNA for the CDR3: TGTGCCATCTCAAGGGGGACAGGGAGCGGAAAACTGTTTTTT. Translating gives CAISRGTGSGKLFF.

This clonotype has at least ten counts. The gene calls are TRBV12-3 or TRBV12-4 and TRBJ1-1; D possibly corresponds to TRBD1 (6 bases). This CDR3 is built from 15 residues. V was trimmed by 6 bases and J by 5 bases, leaving 19 bases between them. The chain's CDR3 is CASRLRDTPETEAFF. The CDR3 DNA reads as TGTGCCAGCAGATTACGGGACACCCCGGAGACTGAAGCTTTCTTT.

This clonotype showed up just a few times. The chain links TRBV13 to TRBJ1-1, with a weak D call TRBD1 (5 bases). Trimming cost V 5 bases and J 4 bases, with 14 bases left between them. The CDR3 has 14 amino acids. Germline assignment: CDR1 PRHDT and CDR2 FYEKMQ (reference sequence). In DNA form, the CDR3 reads TGTGCCAGCAGCCTGGGACGTCTGGTCACTGAAGCTTTCTTT. Translation: CASSLGRLVTEAFF.

The chain carries TRBV15 and TRBJ2-1, with 10 bases identical to TRBD2. Germline assignment: CDR1 LNHNV and CDR2 YYDKDF (reference sequence). This CDR3 is 15 amino acids long. The trim removed 3 bases at V and 4 bases at J, leaving 3 bases unmatched. This CDR3 is CATSSLTSGYNEQFF. CDR3 DNA: TGTGCCACCAGCAGCCTGACTAGCGGGTACAATGAGCAGTTCTTC.

This clonotype was picked up many times. The chain carries TRBV28 and TRBJ2-7; D call uncertain. With 5 bases removed from V and 2 bases from J, the gap between germline ends came to 10 bases. The CDR3 totals 13 residues. Per germline, CDR1 MDHEN and CDR2 SYDVKM. The CDR3 region has the DNA TGTGCCAGCAGTCCGTTACCCCCCTACGAGCAGTACTTC. Protein: CASSPLPPYEQYF.

Many counts were recorded for this clonotype. The chain recombines TRBV12-3 or TRBV12-4 with TRBJ2-7; D may be TRBD2 (6 bases). Trimming stripped 4 bases from V and 9 bases from J, with 19 bases between. This CDR3 is 14 amino acids long. The CDR3 is CASSSRPGLGGQYF. DNA for the CDR3: TGTGCCAGCAGTTCGCGGCCAGGCTTGGGGGGGCAGTACTTC.

The table lists this clonotype with many counts. The chain has TRBV13 and TRBJ1-2; no definite D call. Per the germline V gene, CDR1 is PRHDT and CDR2 is FYEKMQ (reference sequence). V was pared by 3 bases and J by 5 bases, with 16 bases between. This CDR3 is 15 amino acids long. The CDR3 region has the DNA TGTGCCAGCAGCTTCCCACCCGGGGATAAGTATGGCTACACCTTC. Protein product: CASSFPPGDKYGYTF.

This clonotype has a count of ten or more. V usage is TRBV11-3 and J usage is TRBJ2-3; D unresolved. Germline V CDR1 and CDR2: SGHNT, YENEEA. V dropped 5 bases and J dropped 0 bases, with 9 bases sitting between them. The CDR3 has 14 amino acids. The CDR3 nucleotides read TGTGCCAGCAGCCCGGTCGCTAGCACAGATACGCAGTATTTT. Its translation is CASSPVASTDTQYF.

This clonotype was seen ten or more times. This chain connects TRBV6-1 to TRBJ1-5, with D perhaps TRBD1 (6 bases). Trimming cost V 7 bases and J 7 bases, with 23 bases left between them. The V gene's germline CDR1 is MNHNS and CDR2 SASEGT. The CDR3 is 16 residues long. The CDR3 DNA reads TGTGCCAGCACTCCTGGGTCCCTCAGGGGCCGACAGCCCCAGCATTTT. It yields the protein CASTPGSLRGRQPQHF.

The chain links TRBV6-1 to TRBJ2-2; TRBD1 matches at 12 bases. Germline V gives CDR1 MNHNS, CDR2 SASEGT. The V segment lost 7 bases and the J segment 8 bases; nucleotides outside the gene matches: 14. This CDR3 has 17 amino acids. The CDR3 loop is CASIQRGTGGYRGELFF. For the CDR3, the DNA is TGTGCCAGCATCCAACGCGGGACAGGGGGCTACCGGGGGGAGCTGTTTTTT.

This clonotype was seen repeatedly, ten times or more. V is TRBV5-1 and J is TRBJ2-1; D is undetermined. Deletions cut 0 bases from V and 5 bases from J, with 6 bases between. The germline CDR1 and CDR2 sequences are SGHRS and YFSETQ. CDR3 size: 13 residues. The CDR3 here is CASSLAANNEQFF. The CDR3 nucleotides are TGCGCCAGCAGCTTGGCAGCAAACAATGAGCAGTTCTTC.

This clonotype occurred many times. The V gene is TRBV6-6, the J gene TRBJ2-7; 15 bases are shared with TRBD2. CDR3 size: 19 residues. From germline, CDR1 is MNHNY and CDR2 SVGAGI (reference sequence). V gave up 2 bases and J gave up 0 bases; unmatched junction bases: 8. The CDR3 sequence is CASSYPGLAGGRSSYEQYF. The CDR3 DNA follows: TGTGCCAGCAGTTACCCGGGACTAGCGGGAGGAAGGAGCTCCTACGAGCAGTACTTC.

This chain links TRBV27 with TRBJ2-6, with D possibly matching TRBD1 (5 bases). Germline V CDR1 and CDR2: MNHEY, SMNVEV (reference sequence). The CDR3 runs to 19 residues. With 3 bases removed from V and 0 bases from J, the gap between germline ends came to 18 bases. The chain's CDR3 is CASSLEQDPYSSGANVLTF. The CDR3 region has the DNA TGTGCCAGCAGTTTGGAACAGGACCCATACTCCTCTGGGGCCAACGTCCTGACTTTC.

This clonotype was recorded many times. The genes are TRBV28 and TRBJ1-2, with D hard to call. The CDR3 is 13 residues long. V dropped 7 bases and J dropped 8 bases, with 17 bases sitting between them. Germline lookup yields CDR1 MDHEN and CDR2 SYDVKM. The CDR3 region has the DNA TGTGCCAGCACCCTAGGCCTGGCGGGCGGCTACACCTTC. As protein: CASTLGLAGGYTF.